The source of this T cell receptor beta chain is a study of identifying expanded T cells in peripheral blood. General study points: Technical replicates showed around 1.2 changed clones; about two weeks 15 to 20; four weeks 19.

Generated by immunoSEQ multiplex PCR, the TCRdb table keeps only in-frame clones and is missing some. The sample lists some 75,000 clones; about 90% were seen once. Note on this clone: Its antigen remains unidentified.

The sequenced material came from blood. This sequence was found in a person aged 18 to 75 in good health.

The CDR3 region is CASRNDQGRGYTF. The CDR3, as DNA: TGTGCCAGTAGAAATGATCAGGGGAGAGGCTACACCTTC. The rearrangement links TRBV19 to TRBJ1-2; D might be TRBD1 (6 bases). V was cut by 6 bases and J by 8 bases, with 16 bases left in between. This CDR3 has 13 residues. Germline V gene lookup returns CDR1 LNHDA and CDR2 SQIVND (reference sequence).